Presented here are 27 T cell receptor beta chains from one specimen sequenced in a study of regulatory T cells in long-lasting Graves disease. Sample time point: newly diagnosed GD, antithyroid drugs for less than 3 months. Making the TCR library involved RNA that had been extracted from PBMCs. HTBI primers from iRepertoire and Arm-PCR of CDR3 regions yielded the TCR beta libraries. In TCRdb, the multiplex PCR reads were re-called with MiXCR into one record per CDR3 protein. Altogether some 600,000 distinct CDR3 sequences are present, roughly 16% being singletons, with the ten largest covering around 12%. The sample was also reused in another study, on T cells in Graves' hyperthyroidism and ophthalmopathy.

Sequenced material: peripheral blood mononuclear cells (PBMCs), taken at new diagnosis, from a patient treated with antithyroid drugs. Receptor source: a man in his late teens or twenties with Graves disease.

This clonotype was seen a few times. The chain employs TRBV10-2 and TRBJ2-3, with TRBD2 matching 8 bases. Germline V gene data show CDR1 as WSHSY and CDR2 as SAAADI. The ends lost 4 bases at V and 0 bases at J; junction bases unmatched: 6. This CDR3 is built from 16 residues. The CDR3 DNA reads as TGCGCCAGCAGTGCAGTTAAGCGGGGGAGCACAGATACGCAGTATTTT. Its translation: CASSAVKRGSTDTQYF.

This clonotype was detected many times. The chain is built from TRBV7-9 and TRBJ2-2; 8 bases match TRBD2. The CDR3 extends over 18 amino acids. V lost 5 bases and J lost 3; bases outside the gene matches: 14. Germline assignment: CDR1 SEHNR and CDR2 FQNEAQ (reference sequence). The CDR3 spells CASSPARGSGKDTGELFF. CDR3 coding DNA: TGTGCCAGCAGCCCCGCCCGAGGTAGCGGGAAGGACACCGGGGAGCTGTTTTTT.

This clonotype appeared many times. This chain uses TRBV29-1 with TRBJ2-5, with 7 bases identical to TRBD1. Germline CDR1 SQVTM, CDR2 ANQGSEA. CDR3 length: 12 amino acids. Germline trimming cut 5 bases from V and 5 bases from J; bases unmatched to any gene: 5. The CDR3 nucleotides read TGCAGCGTTACAGACAGGGTGGAGACCCAGTACTTC. It encodes CSVTDRVETQYF.

The chain recombines TRBV14 with TRBJ2-2, with 9 bases that match TRBD1. This CDR3 is built from 17 residues. Germline values: CDR1 SGHDN, CDR2 FVKESK. The J segment lost 1 base and the V segment lost 3 bases, leaving 6 bases of the junction unmatched. CDR3 in amino acids: CASSQTWGQGNTGELFF. CDR3 bases: TGTGCCAGCAGCCAGACCTGGGGACAGGGGAACACCGGGGAGCTGTTTTTT.

This clonotype was counted ten times or more. This chain uses TRBV29-1 with TRBJ2-5; the D is unclear. The length of the CDR3 is 16 residues. Per germline, CDR1 SQVTM and CDR2 ANQGSEA. V lost 2 bases, J lost 0 bases, and 16 bases lay in between. The DNA for the CDR3 is TGCAGCGTTGAATGGGCAGAAGTCCAGTACCAAGAGACCCAGTACTTC. Translated: CSVEWAEVQYQETQYF.

This clonotype appeared many times. The rearrangement joins TRBV3-1 to TRBJ2-7, with 9 bases identical to TRBD2. CDR1 and CDR2 (germline): LGHDT, YNNKEL (reference sequence). Unmatched junction bases numbered 4, after V lost 6 bases and J lost 4 bases. The CDR3 loop spans 13 amino acids. The CDR3 loop reads CASRTSGGYEQYF. CDR3 coding DNA: TGTGCCAGCAGGACTAGCGGAGGATACGAGCAGTACTTC.

The rearrangement links TRBV3-1 to TRBJ2-7; a weak D match, TRBD2 (6 bases). V was clipped by 3 bases and J by 5 bases, with 8 bases between them. Germline V gene sequence: CDR1 LGHDT, CDR2 YNNKEL (reference sequence). This CDR3 spans 12 amino acids. Here the CDR3 reads CASSQSGHEQYF. The CDR3, as DNA: TGTGCCAGCAGCCAGAGCGGGCACGAGCAGTACTTC.

The sample holds many counts of this clonotype. The CDR3 nucleotides read TGTGCCTGGAGTGTGGGGGACCATAGCAATCAGCCCCAGCATTTT. It codes for CAWSVGDHSNQPQHF. The chain joins TRBV30 to TRBJ1-5; a possible D gene is TRBD1 (5 bases). CDR1 and CDR2 from the germline V gene are GTSNPN and SVGIG (reference sequence). This CDR3 spans 15 amino acids. With 0 bases removed from V and 0 bases from J, the gap between germline ends came to 9 bases.

The table lists this clonotype with a few counts. Written as DNA, the CDR3 is TGTGCCAGCAGTGAACAGGGTCCTAATGAAAAACTGTTTTTT. Protein sequence: CASSEQGPNEKLFF. The rearrangement uses TRBV2 and TRBJ1-4; D is possibly TRBD1 (5 bases). This CDR3 has 14 residues. V lost 2 bases, J lost 3 bases, and 7 bases lay in between. The V gene's germline CDR1 is SNHLY and CDR2 FYNNEI.

This clonotype was observed at least ten times. The gene calls are TRBV3-1 and TRBJ2-3, with unresolved D. V gave up 3 bases and J gave up 2 bases, with 12 bases separating them. CDR3 size: 15 residues. In germline, CDR1 is LGHDT, CDR2 YNNKEL (reference sequence). CDR3 sequence reads: CASSQERLTTDTQYF. CDR3 in DNA: TGTGCCAGCAGCCAGGAAAGGCTAACCACAGATACGCAGTATTTT.

This clonotype was seen a handful of times. The chain combines TRBV20-1 with TRBJ2-7, with 9 bases identical to TRBD2. J gave up 4 bases and V 5 bases, and 18 bases lay outside the gene matches. The CDR3 sequence is 17 residues long. Germline V gene sequence: CDR1 DFQATT, CDR2 SNEGSKA (reference sequence). The CDR3 loop reads CSAGRPRDSGSRYEQYF. The CDR3 DNA reads as TGCAGTGCTGGGCGGCCCCGCGATAGCGGGAGTCGGTACGAGCAGTACTTC.

V is TRBV27 and J is TRBJ2-7; D unresolved. The germline V gene has CDR1 MNHEY and CDR2 SMNVEV (reference sequence). This CDR3 region has 13 residues. V lost 3 bases to trimming and J lost 4 bases, with 10 bases between them. CDR3 amino acids: CASSLSAKYEQYF. Here the CDR3 DNA reads TGTGCCAGCAGTTTGTCAGCGAAGTACGAGCAGTACTTC.

The gene calls are TRBV9 and TRBJ2-7; TRBD2 matches 13 bases. Germline V gives CDR1 SGDLS, CDR2 YYNGEE. This CDR3 is built from 19 residues. V lost 0 bases and J lost 3; bases outside the gene matches: 12. CDR3 coding DNA: TGTGCCAGCAGCGTAGCCTCGGGACTAGCGGGGTCACCGGGCTACGAGCAGTACTTC. It encodes CASSVASGLAGSPGYEQYF.

This clonotype showed up many times. The chain couples TRBV27 to TRBJ1-2; 7 bases are a match to TRBD1. Germline V gene sequence: CDR1 MNHEY, CDR2 SMNVEV (reference sequence). The CDR3 runs to 15 residues. With V trimmed by 1 base and J by 8 bases, 10 bases remained unmatched. The CDR3 region is CASSLLSGQAHGYTF. Here the CDR3 DNA reads TGTGCCAGCAGTTTATTATCTGGACAGGCTCACGGCTACACCTTC.

This clonotype has only a few counts. V gene TRBV4-1 combines with J gene TRBJ2-7; unclear D gene. The CDR3 sequence is 15 residues long. Trimming cost V 6 bases and J 0 bases, with 15 bases left between them. Germline assignment: CDR1 MGHRA and CDR2 YSYEKL. DNA for the CDR3: TGCGCCAGCAGGTTCGATCTAGGCGGCTCCTACGAGCAGTACTTC. This codes for CASRFDLGGSYEQYF.

This clonotype showed up many times. The chain recombines TRBV20-1 with TRBJ2-7; possible D gene TRBD1, 6 bases. Germline V gives CDR1 DFQATT, CDR2 SNEGSKA (reference sequence). This CDR3 region has 14 residues. Trimming removed 0 bases from V and 0 bases from J, with 9 bases in between. This chain's CDR3 is CSARDHRASYEQYF. In DNA, the CDR3 is TGCAGTGCTAGAGATCACAGGGCCTCCTACGAGCAGTACTTC.

This clonotype was found a few times. The junction departs from the called germline gene at one end, perhaps through a read error. The rearrangement joins TRBV12-3 or TRBV12-4 to TRBJ2-6, with TRBD2 matching 8 bases. There are 16 residues in the CDR3. CDR3 DNA sequence: TGTGCCACCAGTGATCCGGGGGGGCCGGGGGCCAACGTCCTGACTTTC. Protein: CATSDPGGPGANVLTF.

The chain couples TRBV9 to TRBJ1-1, with D unclear. Germline V gene data show CDR1 as SGDLS and CDR2 as YYNGEE. Trimming removed 0 bases from V and 2 bases from J, with 5 bases in between. CDR3 length: 13 residues. The CDR3 region is CASSVDSNTEAFF. In nucleotides, the CDR3 is TGTGCCAGCAGCGTAGACTCTAACACTGAAGCTTTCTTT.

This clonotype was counted only a few times. The chain recombines TRBV19 with TRBJ2-1; unclear D gene. The V end lost 1 base, the J end lost 5 bases, and 9 bases lay between the germline ends. This CDR3 spans 14 amino acids. Germline CDR1 and CDR2: LNHDA and SQIVND (reference sequence). The CDR3 spells CASSIGVWHNEQFF. CDR3 DNA sequence: TGTGCCAGTAGTATAGGGGTTTGGCACAATGAGCAGTTCTTC.

The J gene is TRBJ2-7, the V gene TRBV3-1; D is unresolved. This CDR3 is built from 15 residues. Germline CDR1 reads LGHDT; CDR2 reads YNNKEL (reference sequence). Trimming cost V 2 bases and J 0 bases, with 11 bases left between them. For the CDR3, the DNA is TGTGCCAGCAGCCAACAAGTAAGCTACTCCTACGAGCAGTACTTC. Residues: CASSQQVSYSYEQYF.

This chain links TRBV28 with TRBJ2-1; tentatively, D is TRBD2 (5 bases). The V gene's germline CDR1 is MDHEN and CDR2 SYDVKM. CDR3 size: 14 residues. Trimming stripped 4 bases from V and 8 bases from J, with 15 bases between. The CDR3 nucleotides are TGTGCCAGCAGTTCCTTGACTACGATCTATGAGCAGTTCTTC. Amino acid sequence: CASSSLTTIYEQFF.

This clonotype has just a few counts. The rearrangement joins TRBV7-9 to TRBJ1-4; 10 positions match TRBD1. The CDR3 extends over 20 amino acids. V lost 7 bases to trimming and J lost 0 bases; unmatched junction nucleotides: 17. Germline V lookup: CDR1 SEHNR, CDR2 FQNEAQ (reference sequence). CDR3 residues: CASTHPTRDRGSSTNEKLFF. In nucleotides, the CDR3 is TGTGCCAGCACCCACCCAACTCGGGACAGGGGATCGTCAACTAATGAAAAACTGTTTTTT.

This clonotype was observed at least ten times. The chain employs TRBV27 and TRBJ1-1, with a tentative D call TRBD1 (6 bases). The CDR3 runs 14 residues. V lost 6 bases to trimming and J lost 3 bases, with 14 bases between them. Germline loops: CDR1 MNHEY, CDR2 SMNVEV (reference sequence). CDR3 DNA sequence: TGTGCCAGCAGGCCTGCCGGGGGGCACACTGAAGCTTTCTTT. Translation gives CASRPAGGHTEAFF.

This clonotype was recorded many times. This sequence joins TRBV12-3 or TRBV12-4 and TRBJ2-3; possible D gene TRBD2, 6 bases. The CDR3 runs to 14 residues. V dropped 6 bases and J dropped 0 bases, with 10 bases sitting between them. CDR3: CASSLAPSTDTQYF. The CDR3 region has the DNA TGTGCCAGCAGCCTAGCGCCCAGCACAGATACGCAGTATTTT.

For this clonotype: A read error is likely, as this CDR3 ends without the conserved phenylalanine or tryptophan. The rearrangement joins TRBV7-2 to TRBJ2-7; D remains ambiguous. The CDR3 runs 13 residues. V was clipped by 1 base and J by 4 bases, with 8 bases between them. Per the germline V gene, CDR1 is SGHTA and CDR2 is FQGNSA. This CDR3 reads CASSLVSSYEQYL. In nucleotides, the CDR3 is TGTGCCAGCAGCTTAGTCTCTAGTTACGAGCAGTACCTC.

The genes are TRBV30 and TRBJ2-7; TRBD1 matches at 11 bases. V was pared by 5 bases and J by 2 bases, with 2 bases of the junction left unmatched. The CDR3 is 13 residues long. The germline V gene encodes CDR1 GTSNPN and CDR2 SVGIG (reference sequence). This CDR3 is CAWRDRGTYEQYF. Here the CDR3 DNA reads TGTGCCTGGCGGGACAGGGGGACCTACGAGCAGTACTTC.

The V gene is TRBV6-1, the J gene TRBJ2-1, with D perhaps TRBD2 (6 bases). The CDR3 sequence is 21 residues long. The germline V gene encodes CDR1 MNHNS and CDR2 SASEGT. V gave up 5 bases and J gave up 0 bases, with 29 bases separating them. Written as DNA, the CDR3 is TGTGCCAGCAGTCCCTTCTTGGAGGGAACAAGCTACGGAAGCTCCTACAATGAGCAGTTCTTC. This codes for CASSPFLEGTSYGSSYNEQFF.